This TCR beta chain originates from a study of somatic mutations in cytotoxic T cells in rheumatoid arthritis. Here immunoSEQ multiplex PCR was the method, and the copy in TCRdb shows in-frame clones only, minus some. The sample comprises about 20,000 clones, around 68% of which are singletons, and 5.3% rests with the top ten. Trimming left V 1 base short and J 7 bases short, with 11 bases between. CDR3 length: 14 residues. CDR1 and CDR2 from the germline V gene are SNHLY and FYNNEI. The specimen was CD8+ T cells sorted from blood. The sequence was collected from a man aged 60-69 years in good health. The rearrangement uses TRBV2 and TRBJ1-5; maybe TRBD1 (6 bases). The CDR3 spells CASSEVDSQQPQHF. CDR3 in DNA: TGTGCCAGCAGTGAAGTGGACAGTCAGCAGCCCCAGCATTTT. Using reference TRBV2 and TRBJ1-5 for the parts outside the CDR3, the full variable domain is EPEVTQTPSHQVTQMGQEVILRCVPISNHLYFYWYRQILGQKVEFLVSFYNNEISEKSEIFDDQFSVERPDGSNFTLKIRSTKLEDSAMYFCASSEVDSQQPQHFGDGTRLSIL.